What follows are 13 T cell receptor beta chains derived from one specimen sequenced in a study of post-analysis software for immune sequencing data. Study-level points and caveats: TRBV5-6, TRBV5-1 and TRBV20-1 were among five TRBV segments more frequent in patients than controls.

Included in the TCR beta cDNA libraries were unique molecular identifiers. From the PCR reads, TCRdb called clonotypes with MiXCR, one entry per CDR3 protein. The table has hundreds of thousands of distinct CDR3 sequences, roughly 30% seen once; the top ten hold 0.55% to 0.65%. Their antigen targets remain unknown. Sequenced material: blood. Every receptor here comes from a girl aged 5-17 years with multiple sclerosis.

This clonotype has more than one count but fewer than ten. In nucleotides, the CDR3 is TGTGCCAGCAGCGAATCGGGACGGGGCGGCTACACCTTC. This gives the protein CASSESGRGGYTF. J is TRBJ1-2 and V is TRBV28; TRBD1 is a possible D gene (5 bases). V was clipped by 6 bases and J by 8 bases, with 16 bases between them. Germline V gene sequence: CDR1 MDHEN, CDR2 SYDVKM. CDR3 length: 13 residues.

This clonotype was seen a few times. CDR3 nucleotides: TGTGCCAGCAGCCGCGTCCAGAGCTCCTACAATGAGCAGTTCTTC. Protein: CASSRVQSSYNEQFF. This chain uses TRBV7-8 with TRBJ2-1, with D uncertain. This CDR3 has 15 amino acids. CDR1 is SGHVS and CDR2 is FQNEAQ in the germline V gene. Trimming shortened V by 5 bases and J by 0 bases, and 11 bases separated the two germline ends.

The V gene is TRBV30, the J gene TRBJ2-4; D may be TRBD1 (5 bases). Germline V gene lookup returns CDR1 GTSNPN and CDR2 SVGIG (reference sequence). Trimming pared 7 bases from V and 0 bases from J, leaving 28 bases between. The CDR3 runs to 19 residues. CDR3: CAYQGSREDLFLAKNIQYF. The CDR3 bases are TGTGCCTACCAAGGTTCCAGGGAAGATTTATTTTTAGCCAAAAACATTCAGTACTTC.

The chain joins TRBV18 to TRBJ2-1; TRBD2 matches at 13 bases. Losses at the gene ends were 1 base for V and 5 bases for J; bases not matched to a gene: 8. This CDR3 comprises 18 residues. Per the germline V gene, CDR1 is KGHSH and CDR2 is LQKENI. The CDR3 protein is CASSPRTSGLAGNNEQFF. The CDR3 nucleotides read TGTGCCAGCTCACCACGGACATCGGGACTAGCGGGAAACAATGAGCAGTTCTTC.

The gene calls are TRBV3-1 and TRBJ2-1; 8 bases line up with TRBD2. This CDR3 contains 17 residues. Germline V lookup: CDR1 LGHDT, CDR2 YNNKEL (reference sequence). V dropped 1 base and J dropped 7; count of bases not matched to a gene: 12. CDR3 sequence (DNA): TGTGCCAGCAGCCAAGGCCCCCCTAGCGGGCCGGGAAATGAGCAGTTCTTC. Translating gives CASSQGPPSGPGNEQFF.

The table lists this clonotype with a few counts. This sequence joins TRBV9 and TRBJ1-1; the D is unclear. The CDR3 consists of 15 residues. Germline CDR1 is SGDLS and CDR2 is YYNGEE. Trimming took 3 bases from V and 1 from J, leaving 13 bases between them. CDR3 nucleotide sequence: TGTGCCAGCAGCGAATACCCGACGGAGAACACTGAAGCTTTCTTT. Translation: CASSEYPTENTEAFF.

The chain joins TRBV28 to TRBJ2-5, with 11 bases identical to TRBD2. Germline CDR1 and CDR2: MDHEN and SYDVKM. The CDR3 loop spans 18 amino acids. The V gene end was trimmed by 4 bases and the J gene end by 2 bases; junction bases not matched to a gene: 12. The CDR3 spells CASSSWTSGSSGQETQYF. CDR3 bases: TGTGCCAGCAGTTCCTGGACTAGCGGGTCCTCGGGGCAAGAGACCCAGTACTTC. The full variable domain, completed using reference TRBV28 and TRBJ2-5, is DVKVTQSSRYLVKRTGEKVFLECVQDMDHENMFWYRQDPGLGLRLIYFSYDVKMKEKGDIPEGYSVSREKKERFSLILESASTNQTSMYLCASSSWTSGSSGQETQYFGPGTRLLVL.

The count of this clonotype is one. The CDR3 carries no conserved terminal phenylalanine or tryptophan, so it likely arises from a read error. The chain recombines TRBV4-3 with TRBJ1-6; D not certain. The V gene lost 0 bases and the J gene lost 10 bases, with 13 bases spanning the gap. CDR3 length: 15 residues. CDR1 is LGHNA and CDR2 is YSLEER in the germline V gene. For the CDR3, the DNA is TGCGCCAGCAGCCAAGATCCCACCGGGTACTCACCCCTCCACTTG. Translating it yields CASSQDPTGYSPLHL.

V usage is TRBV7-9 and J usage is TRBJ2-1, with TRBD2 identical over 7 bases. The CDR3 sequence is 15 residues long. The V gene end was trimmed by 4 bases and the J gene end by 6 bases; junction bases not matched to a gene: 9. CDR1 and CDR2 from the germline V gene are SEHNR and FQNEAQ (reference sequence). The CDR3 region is CASSWAREYANEQFF. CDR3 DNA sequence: TGTGCCAGCAGCTGGGCGCGGGAGTATGCCAATGAGCAGTTCTTC.

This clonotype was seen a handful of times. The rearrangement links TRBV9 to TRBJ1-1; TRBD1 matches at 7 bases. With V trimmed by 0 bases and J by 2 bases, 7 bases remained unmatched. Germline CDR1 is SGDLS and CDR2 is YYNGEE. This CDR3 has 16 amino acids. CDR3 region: CASSVADRALNTEAFF. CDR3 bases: TGTGCCAGCAGCGTAGCTGACAGGGCCCTCAACACTGAAGCTTTCTTT.

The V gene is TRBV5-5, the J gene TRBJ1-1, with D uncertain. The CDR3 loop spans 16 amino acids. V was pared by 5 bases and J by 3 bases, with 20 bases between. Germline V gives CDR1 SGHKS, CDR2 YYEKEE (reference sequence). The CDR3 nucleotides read TGTGCCAGCAGTGTTGGTGTGGTTAAGGCGGACACTGAAGCTTTCTTT. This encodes CASSVGVVKADTEAFF.

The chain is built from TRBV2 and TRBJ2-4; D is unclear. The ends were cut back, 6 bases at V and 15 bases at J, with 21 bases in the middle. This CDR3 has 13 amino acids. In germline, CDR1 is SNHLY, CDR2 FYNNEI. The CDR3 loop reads CASSLLKRGYLYF. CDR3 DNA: TGTGCCAGCAGCCTCCTTAAACGAGGTTATTTGTACTTC. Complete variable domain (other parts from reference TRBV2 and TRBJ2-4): EPEVTQTPSHQVTQMGQEVILRCVPISNHLYFYWYRQILGQKVEFLVSFYNNEISEKSEIFDDQFSVERPDGSNFTLKIRSTKLEDSAMYFCASSLLKRGYLYFGAGTRLSVL.

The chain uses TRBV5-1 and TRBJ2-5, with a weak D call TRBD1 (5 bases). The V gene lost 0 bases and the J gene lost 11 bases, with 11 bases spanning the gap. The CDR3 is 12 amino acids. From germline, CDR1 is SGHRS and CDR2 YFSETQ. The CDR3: CASSLDRWFQYF. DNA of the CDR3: TGCGCCAGCAGCTTGGACAGGTGGTTTCAGTACTTC. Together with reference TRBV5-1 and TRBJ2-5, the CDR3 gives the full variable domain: KAGVTQTPRYLIKTRGQQVTLSCSPISGHRSVSWYQQTPGQGLQFLFEYFSETQRNKGNFPGRFSGRQFSNSRSEMNVSTLELGDSALYLCASSLDRWFQYFGPGTRLLVL.